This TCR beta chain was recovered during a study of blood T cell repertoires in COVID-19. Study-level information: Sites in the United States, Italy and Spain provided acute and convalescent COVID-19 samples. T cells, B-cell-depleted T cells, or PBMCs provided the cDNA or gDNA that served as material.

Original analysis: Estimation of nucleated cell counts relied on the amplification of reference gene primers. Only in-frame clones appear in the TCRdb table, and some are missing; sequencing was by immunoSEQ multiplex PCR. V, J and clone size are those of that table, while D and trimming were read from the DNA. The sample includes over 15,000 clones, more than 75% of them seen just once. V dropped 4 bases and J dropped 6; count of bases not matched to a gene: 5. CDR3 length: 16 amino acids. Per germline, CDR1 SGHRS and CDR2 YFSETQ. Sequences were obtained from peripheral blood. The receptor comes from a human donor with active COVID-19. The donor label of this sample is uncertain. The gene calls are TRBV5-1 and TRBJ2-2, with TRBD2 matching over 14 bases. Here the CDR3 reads CASSPRLAGGPGELFF. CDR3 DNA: TGCGCCAGCAGCCCAAGACTAGCGGGGGGGCCCGGGGAGCTGTTTTTT.